This is a list of T cell receptor beta chains from one sample in a study of OX40 agonist ivuxolimab in advanced cancers. TCRdb's table, derived via immunoSEQ multiplex PCR, lists solely in-frame clones and lacks some. The table records roughly 19,000 clones, around nine tenths of them present only once. Sequencing was performed on CD4+ or CD8+ T cells sorted from blood, taken in a trial of the OX40 agonist ivuxolimab. The receptor source for this set is an adult with an advanced solid tumor such as melanoma, head and neck, liver or kidney cancer. Each CDR3 is given with its conserved first and last residue. A D gene is named only where the DNA matches it firmly. Expanded clones get a size class; other rows say once, few or many, or leave the size out.

>TRBV5-4|TRBD1|14|TRBJ1-3|once
TGTGCCAGCAGCCCAGGGGGAACTGGAAACACCATATATTTT
CASSPGGTGNTIYF
>TRBV28|.|14|TRBJ1-4|.
TGTGCCAGCAATCTTGGGGGATCTAATGAAAAACTGTTTTTT
CASNLGGSNEKLFF
>TRBV6-1|.|18|TRBJ2-7|.
TGTGCCAGCAGTGAAGCGCTATATCGGGCAGGGGTCTTCTACGAGCAGTACTTC
CASSEALYRAGVFYEQYF
>TRBV30|TRBD1|15|TRBJ2-3|.
TGTGCCTGGAGACACCGACAGGGGGCAATGGGTACGCAGTATTTT
CAWRHRQGAMGTQYF
>TRBV5-1|TRBD1|16|TRBJ2-7|.
TGCGCCAGCAGCTTGCCCCGGGGACAGGGCACCCACGAGCAGTACTTC
CASSLPRGQGTHEQYF
>TRBV12-5|TRBD1|16|TRBJ2-2|.
TGTGCTAGTGGCCCCCCGGGACAGGGGAACACCGGGGAGCTGTTTTTT
CASGPPGQGNTGELFF
>TRBV6-4|TRBD2|15|TRBJ2-3|.
TGTGCCAGCAGTCCTTCAGCGGGGGGGCCAGATACGCAGTATTTT
CASSPSAGGPDTQYF
>TRBV4-1|.|14|TRBJ2-7|.
TGCGCCAGCAGCCAAGCAGGGTACTCCTACGAGCAGTACTTC
CASSQAGYSYEQYF
>TRBV19|.|17|TRBJ2-7|.
TGTGCCAGTAGTATAAAGGGGGACTGGGACTTCTCCTACGAGCAGTACTTC
CASSIKGDWDFSYEQYF
>TRBV9|.|15|TRBJ2-2|.
TGTGCCAGCAGCCCGACACAGCGTTACACCGGGGAGCTGTTTTTT
CASSPTQRYTGELFF
>TRBV7-9|TRBD2|18|TRBJ2-5|.
TGTGCCAGCAGCTTAGCTAGCGGGGGGGCGGACGTTGTGGCGACCCAGTACTTC
CASSLASGGADVVATQYF
>TRBV7-9|.|12|TRBJ2-1|.
TGTGCCAGCAGCTTAGTAGGAAATGAGCAGTTCTTC
CASSLVGNEQFF
>TRBV27|.|14|TRBJ2-7|.
TGTGCCAGCAGTACGGGGGACAGAGCCTACGAGCAGTACTTC
CASSTGDRAYEQYF
>TRBV11-3|.|12|TRBJ2-1|.
TGTGCCAGCAGCTTAGAGGGCGGTAAGCAGTTCTTC
CASSLEGGKQFF
>TRBV19|.|14|TRBJ1-1|.
TGTGCCAGTAGTATAGTTCCCTGGGACACTGAAGCTTTCTTT
CASSIVPWDTEAFF
>TRBV4-2|TRBD1|16|TRBJ1-2|.
TGTGCCAGCAGCCAGCGCAACAGGGGGCGCGAGTATGGCTACACCTTC
CASSQRNRGREYGYTF
>TRBV6-5|.|15|TRBJ1-6|.
TGTGCCAGCAGTTACTCGAGTGGCTATAATTCACCCCTCCACTTT
CASSYSSGYNSPLHF
>TRBV10-2|TRBD2|14|TRBJ2-3|.
TGCGCCAGCACCGGACTAGCGGGCACAGATACGCAGTATTTT
CASTGLAGTDTQYF
>TRBV19|.|17|TRBJ1-1|.
TGTGCCAGTAAGGCAGGGTCGGGACACGGTTTTTCCACTGAAGCTTTCTTT
CASKAGSGHGFSTEAFF
>TRBV27|.|14|TRBJ1-4|.
TGTGCCAGCAGTTTCGGGGCAACTAATGAAAAACTGTTTTTT
CASSFGATNEKLFF
>TRBV19|.|12|TRBJ2-7|.
TGTGCCAGTAGTGGGGGATCCTACGAGCAGTACTTC
CASSGGSYEQYF
>TRBV7-9|TRBD2|16|TRBJ2-3|.
TGTGCCAGCAGCTCCCCGCCGGCGGGGGGGTTAGATACGCAGTATTTT
CASSSPPAGGLDTQYF